These 8 T cell receptor beta chains came from one sample sequenced in a study of shared clonotypes between healthy human individuals. The repertoire was sequenced with immunoSEQ multiplex PCR; TCRdb's copy has only in-frame clones and lacks some. Of roughly 2.2 million clones in the sample, 80% to 95% were seen once. Sequenced material: naive CD4+ T cells from PBMCs. The sample's subset: CD45RA+ positively selected. The receptors here all came from a man aged 18 to 29 in good health. Some clones in this sample may be carry-over from other donors' samples.

This sequence joins TRBV28 and TRBJ1-5; unclear D gene. This CDR3 is 15 amino acids long. V lost 4 bases and J 0 bases, leaving 10 bases between the germline ends. Germline CDR1 reads MDHEN; CDR2 reads SYDVKM. In DNA, the CDR3 is TGTGCCAGCAGTTGGGGAGGGAATAGCAATCAGCCCCAGCATTTT. Its translation: CASSWGGNSNQPQHF.

The chain combines TRBV11-1 with TRBJ2-3; TRBD1 aligns across 10 bases. The germline V gene has CDR1 SGHAT and CDR2 FQDESV (reference sequence). This CDR3 is built from 16 residues. With V trimmed by 5 bases and J by 5 bases, 10 bases remained unmatched. CDR3 region: CASSLGTGAPVDTQYF. The CDR3 region has the DNA TGTGCCAGCAGCCTTGGGACAGGGGCGCCCGTAGATACGCAGTATTTT. Filled out from reference TRBV11-1 and TRBJ2-3, the complete variable domain reads EAEVAQSPRYKITEKSQAVAFWCDPISGHATLYWYRQILGQGPELLVQFQDESVVDDSQLPKDRFSAERLKGVDSTLKIQPAELGDSAMYLCASSLGTGAPVDTQYFGPGTRLTVL.

The rearrangement joins TRBV19 to TRBJ1-5, with 7 bases matching TRBD1. The CDR3 runs to 15 residues. Losses at the gene ends were 5 bases for V and 4 bases for J; bases not matched to a gene: 8. CDR1 and CDR2 from the germline V gene are LNHDA and SQIVND (reference sequence). The CDR3 sequence: CASSARQGGNQPQHF. The CDR3 region has the DNA TGTGCCAGTAGTGCCCGACAGGGAGGGAATCAGCCCCAGCATTTT.

The chain couples TRBV5-3 to TRBJ2-1, with D maybe TRBD2 (5 bases). TRBV5-3 is noted as an ORF with a role that remains uncertain. The CDR3 runs 14 residues. Trimming took 10 bases from V and 0 from J, leaving 14 bases between them. The CDR3, as DNA: TGTGCCGGTCAAAGGACTCTCTCCTACAATGAGCAGTTCTTC. This sequence encodes CAGQRTLSYNEQFF.

The rearrangement joins TRBV2 to TRBJ1-5; 10 bases are shared with TRBD1. The CDR3 totals 15 residues. Germline V gene lookup returns CDR1 SNHLY and CDR2 FYNNEI. V was clipped by 7 bases and J by 9 bases; unmatched bases: 12. In DNA, the CDR3 is TGTGCCAGCACCGTGGACAGGGGGACTTGGTCGCCCCAGCATTTT. This codes for CASTVDRGTWSPQHF.

The chain links TRBV29-1 to TRBJ1-1; tentatively, D is TRBD1 (5 bases). Trimming removed 6 bases at V and 7 bases at J, with 15 bases between. From germline, CDR1 is SQVTM and CDR2 ANQGSEA. There are 12 residues in the CDR3. CDR3 sequence reads: CSVKLQGFEAFF. The CDR3 bases are TGCAGCGTCAAACTTCAGGGATTTGAAGCTTTCTTT.

Worth noting for this clone: The junction differs from germline at one of its ends, possibly a read error. The chain employs TRBV28 and TRBJ2-7; 10 positions match TRBD1. CDR3 length: 15 residues. CDR1 and CDR2 (germline): MDHEN, SYDVKM. The CDR3 DNA follows: TGTGCAAGCATGGTTGGGACAGGGGTATCCTACGAGCAGTACTTC. This translates into CASMVGTGVSYEQYF.

The J gene is TRBJ1-2, the V gene TRBV7-2, with D possibly being TRBD1 (5 bases). CDR3 length: 15 residues. V was shortened by 5 bases and J by 4 bases, with 17 bases between the two germline ends. Germline V CDR1 and CDR2: SGHTA, FQGNSA. Written as DNA, the CDR3 is TGTGCCAGCAGCCCTTCCGGGACCGAAGGCTATGGCTACACCTTC. It specifies CASSPSGTEGYGYTF.